Each of the 13 T cell receptor beta chains below was sequenced from the same sample in a study of glioma-infiltrating T cells after dendritic cell vaccination. The data were produced by immunoSEQ multiplex PCR, yet TCRdb's version contains in-frame clones alone and is incomplete. Among over 90,000 clones, 85% to 90% were seen once, and the ten largest hold about 2.9%. Here the sequenced sample was blood, taken before dendritic cell vaccination. Receptors originate from a human donor with glioblastoma.

On this clone: Relative to the germline gene, one junction end is altered; a read error may explain this. The same CDR3 also results from other DNA sequences found in this sample. The rearrangement joins TRBV5-1 to TRBJ1-6; the D gene is possibly TRBD1 (5 bases). Germline-derived CDR1 and CDR2 are SGHRS and YFSETQ. The CDR3 runs 17 residues. CDR3 sequence (DNA): TGTGCCAGCAGCTTGGAGCAGGGAAGCTCCTATAATTCACCCCTCCACTTT. Translating gives CASSLEQGSSYNSPLHF.

This clone came up a few times. V gene TRBV4-2 combines with J gene TRBJ1-3; tentatively, D is TRBD1 (5 bases). CDR1 and CDR2 from the germline V gene are LGHNA and YNFKEQ. This CDR3 comprises 13 residues. V lost 6 bases to trimming and J lost 4 bases, with 10 bases between them. The CDR3 loop reads CASRGLGGNTIYF. CDR3 in DNA: TGTGCCAGCAGGGGACTAGGAGGAAACACCATATATTTT.

This chain uses TRBV6-4 with TRBJ2-3; the match to TRBD2 covers 8 bases. Trimming removed 3 bases from V and 4 bases from J; junction bases left unmatched: 6. The CDR3 spans 15 residues. Germline V CDR1 and CDR2: MRHNA, SNTAGT. The CDR3 loop is CASSEGSGESDTQYF. The CDR3 DNA reads as TGTGCCAGCAGTGAAGGTAGCGGGGAATCAGATACGCAGTATTTT.

The chain combines TRBV29-1 with TRBJ2-5; possible D gene TRBD1, 6 bases. Looked up from germline, CDR1 is SQVTM and CDR2 is ANQGSEA. Trimming took 5 bases from V and 0 from J, leaving 7 bases between them. The CDR3 contains 12 residues. For the CDR3, the DNA is TGCAGCGTTAACAGGGACCAAGAGACCCAGTACTTC. Residues: CSVNRDQETQYF.

This clone has only one observation. V usage is TRBV2 and J usage is TRBJ2-5; maybe TRBD2 (5 bases). The V gene's germline CDR1 is SNHLY and CDR2 FYNNEI. The CDR3 is 14 amino acids. Trimming pared 4 bases from V and 5 bases from J, leaving 14 bases between. DNA of the CDR3: TGTGCCAGCAGTGTAGACTCAAGAGGGGAGACCCAGTACTTC. It encodes CASSVDSRGETQYF.

The chain couples TRBV2 to TRBJ2-3; possible D gene TRBD1, 6 bases. The V gene lost 7 bases and the J gene lost 0 bases, with 14 bases spanning the gap. This CDR3 region has 15 residues. CDR1 is SNHLY, CDR2 FYNNEI, per germline. The CDR3 protein is CASKETGASTDTQYF. The CDR3 DNA is TGTGCCAGCAAAGAGACAGGCGCTAGCACAGATACGCAGTATTTT.

The chain joins TRBV27 to TRBJ2-1, with 9 bases identical to TRBD2. Germline V gene sequence: CDR1 MNHEY, CDR2 SMNVEV (reference sequence). The CDR3 runs 14 residues. V lost 2 bases to trimming and J lost 5 bases; unmatched junction nucleotides: 1. The CDR3 loop is CASSLAGGHNEQFF. The CDR3, as DNA: TGTGCCAGCAGTTTAGCGGGGGGGCACAATGAGCAGTTCTTC.

This chain joins TRBV7-5 and TRBJ1-1. TRBV7-5 is a recognized pseudogene. CDR3 length equals 17 residues. In DNA form, the CDR3 reads TGTGTCAGACCCTCGGGAAGGGAAGGGACTATGAACACTGAAGCTTTCTTT. This translates into CVRPSGREGTMNTEAFF.

V is TRBV2 and J is TRBJ2-7; 10 bases fit TRBD1. The CDR3 is 15 residues long. Germline CDR1 and CDR2: SNHLY and FYNNEI. After removal of 6 bases from V and 5 bases from J, the junction contained 10 bases not matched to a gene. Here the CDR3 reads CASRKSGTGAHEQYF. The CDR3, as DNA: TGTGCCAGCAGGAAGTCCGGGACAGGGGCCCACGAGCAGTACTTC.

The rearrangement uses TRBV9 and TRBJ2-5; the D gene is possibly TRBD2 (5 bases). V lost 0 bases and J lost 4, with 7 bases in between. CDR1 SGDLS and CDR2 YYNGEE come from the germline V gene. This CDR3 comprises 13 residues. CDR3: CASSVASRETQYF. DNA for the CDR3: TGTGCCAGCAGCGTAGCTAGCAGAGAGACCCAGTACTTC.

This chain's CDR3 is CASSLVGAKYSGANVLTF. The DNA for the CDR3 is TGCGCCAGCAGCTTGGTTGGGGCGAAATACTCTGGGGCCAACGTCCTGACTTTC. This chain joins TRBV5-1 and TRBJ2-6; D might be TRBD1 (5 bases). Trimming took off 0 bases at V and 0 bases at J, with 13 bases between the two ends. The CDR3 has 18 residues. Germline V gene sequence: CDR1 SGHRS, CDR2 YFSETQ.

The V and J genes are TRBV19 and TRBJ2-7, with D perhaps matching TRBD1 (5 bases). In germline, CDR1 is LNHDA, CDR2 SQIVND (reference sequence). The CDR3 consists of 14 residues. Trimming pared 8 bases from V and 6 bases from J, leaving 20 bases between. The CDR3 bases are TGTGCCAGTGGGAATAGCCAGGGTGAAAGCGAGCAGTACTTC. It translates to CASGNSQGESEQYF.

The chain combines TRBV5-1 with TRBJ1-2; TRBD1 matches at 8 bases. The length of the CDR3 is 15 residues. With 0 bases clipped from V and 5 bases from J, the junction kept 6 bases outside the gene matches. The germline CDR1 and CDR2 sequences are SGHRS and YFSETQ. The CDR3 coding sequence is TGCGCCAGCAGCTTGGGAACAGGGGGGGAATATGGCTACACCTTC. Its protein is CASSLGTGGEYGYTF.